The 19 T cell receptor beta chains below all came from one sample that was sequenced in a study of blood T cell repertoires in COVID-19 (dated by TCRdb to 2020 to 2021). The library was made by the immunoSEQ multiplex PCR assay. TCRdb provides this immuneACCESS table in a form limited to in-frame rearrangements. Some clones are lacking; in checked studies, under half of them reflect an unresolved V gene, and why the rest are absent is not known. The sample contains around 100,000 clones, 80% to 95% of them found a single time. Around 0.94% of the sample is taken by the ten largest. The sequencing input was peripheral blood. These receptors came from a man in his sixties with acute or convalescent COVID-19.

This chain connects TRBV9 to TRBJ2-1, with TRBD1 as a possible D gene (6 bases). Germline V CDR1 and CDR2: SGDLS, YYNGEE. CDR3 length: 13 amino acids. V was clipped by 4 bases and J by 9 bases, with 14 bases between them. The CDR3 loop is CASSPRQVGEQFF. The CDR3 DNA follows: TGTGCCAGCAGCCCCCGACAGGTTGGTGAGCAGTTCTTC.

The CDR3 sequence is CAWSVGAGGANVLTF. The CDR3 nucleotides read TGTGCCTGGAGTGTTGGGGCTGGTGGGGCCAACGTCCTGACTTTC. V gene TRBV30 combines with J gene TRBJ2-6; weak D call: TRBD1 (5 bases). This CDR3 is 15 amino acids long. Germline V gene lookup returns CDR1 GTSNPN and CDR2 SVGIG (reference sequence). Trimming pared 0 bases from V and 3 bases from J, leaving 9 bases between.

The rearrangement uses TRBV10-2 and TRBJ2-3, with 10 bases lining up with TRBD2. Germline CDR1 WSHSY, CDR2 SAAADI. The V segment lost 3 bases and the J segment 4 bases; nucleotides outside the gene matches: 4. The CDR3 has 15 residues. CDR3 amino acids: CASSDLAGGPDTQYF. The CDR3 DNA is TGCGCCAGCAGTGACTTAGCGGGAGGCCCAGATACGCAGTATTTT.

Worth noting for this clone: Other DNA sequences of this sample code for an identical CDR3. The V call is TRBV5-1, the J call TRBJ2-1; 7 nucleotides align to TRBD2. V dropped 3 bases and J dropped 2; count of bases not matched to a gene: 5. The CDR3 consists of 15 residues. The germline V gene has CDR1 SGHRS and CDR2 YFSETQ. For the CDR3, the DNA is TGCGCCAGCAGCTCGGGGCTAGCGGCCTACAATGAGCAGTTCTTC. It is translated as CASSSGLAAYNEQFF.

This rearrangement joins TRBV12-5 to TRBJ1-2, with 7 bases that match TRBD1. The V segment lost 1 base and the J segment 5 bases; nucleotides outside the gene matches: 16. Germline CDR1 and CDR2: LGHNT and FRNRAP. The CDR3 extends over 18 amino acids. The CDR3 loop is CASGLATTPGTEIYGYTF. The CDR3 region has the DNA TGTGCTAGTGGTTTGGCGACGACGCCCGGGACAGAGATTTATGGCTACACCTTC.

This clone was seen only once. J is TRBJ1-4 and V is TRBV19; D remains ambiguous. In germline, CDR1 is LNHDA, CDR2 SQIVND (reference sequence). The CDR3 is 13 residues long. V was clipped by 1 base and J by 7 bases, with 7 bases between them. Here the CDR3 reads CASSIVRGEKLFF. The CDR3, as DNA: TGTGCCAGTAGTATAGTACGGGGTGAAAAACTGTTTTTT.

The chain is built from TRBV2 and TRBJ1-6; D is unresolved. CDR3 length: 18 amino acids. Looked up from germline, CDR1 is SNHLY and CDR2 is FYNNEI. V was clipped by 2 bases and J by 0 bases, with 14 bases between them. CDR3 in DNA: TGTGCCAGCAGTGAAACGATTCAAGGGAGCTCCTATAATTCACCCCTCCACTTT. Its protein is CASSETIQGSSYNSPLHF.

The V call is TRBV27, the J call TRBJ2-2; D perhaps matches TRBD1 (6 bases). Germline V gene lookup returns CDR1 MNHEY and CDR2 SMNVEV (reference sequence). V lost 8 bases and J 5 bases, leaving 12 bases between the germline ends. The CDR3 is 13 amino acids. The CDR3 region has the DNA TGTGCCAGCCGTAACACAGGGACCGGGGAGCTGTTTTTT. Protein sequence: CASRNTGTGELFF.

The rearrangement joins TRBV21-1 to TRBJ1-6; the table assigns TRBD1, which was not confirmed against the DNA. TRBV21-1 is shown as a pseudogene. The CDR3 loop spans 15 amino acids. The CDR3 bases are TGTGCCAGCAGTACCGACAGGGGAAATAATTCACCCCTCCACTTT. It encodes CASSTDRGNNSPLHF.

The chain combines TRBV9 with TRBJ1-3; D unclear. The CDR3 is made up of 14 amino acids. Per germline, CDR1 SGDLS and CDR2 YYNGEE. V lost 0 bases to trimming and J lost 1 base, with 5 bases between them. The CDR3 DNA follows: TGTGCCAGCAGCGTAGAGGAGTCTGGAAACACCATATATTTT. Residues: CASSVEESGNTIYF. The complete variable domain, with remaining parts taken from reference TRBV9 and TRBJ1-3, reads DSGVTQTPKHLITATGQRVTLRCSPRSGDLSVYWYQQSLDQGLQFLIQYYNGEERAKGNILERFSAQQFPDLHSELNLSSLELGDSALYFCASSVEESGNTIYFGEGSWLTVV.

The chain employs TRBV12-3 or TRBV12-4 and TRBJ2-7; the D gene is possibly TRBD2 (5 bases). V lost 8 bases and J lost 0, with 11 bases in between. The CDR3 has 13 amino acids. CDR3 nucleotides: TGTGCCAGCCGAGAAGGGAGCTCCTACGAGCAGTACTTC. Amino acid sequence: CASREGSSYEQYF.

The chain carries TRBV28 and TRBJ1-6; D might be TRBD1 (5 bases). The germline V and J ends were trimmed by 4 bases and 3 bases, with 7 bases remaining between them. Germline loops: CDR1 MDHEN, CDR2 SYDVKM. This CDR3 has 14 residues. CDR3 amino acids: CASSWGVYNSPLHF. Written as DNA, the CDR3 is TGTGCCAGCAGTTGGGGGGTCTATAATTCACCCCTCCACTTT.

This clone was observed a single time. This chain connects TRBV14 to TRBJ2-1, with TRBD2 matching over 11 bases. The CDR3 runs 15 residues. Per germline, CDR1 SGHDN and CDR2 FVKESK. The V segment lost 1 base and the J segment 4 bases; nucleotides outside the gene matches: 0. CDR3 sequence: CASSQGLAGYNEQFF. Written as DNA, the CDR3 is TGTGCCAGCAGCCAAGGACTAGCGGGGTACAATGAGCAGTTCTTC.

The chain uses TRBV19 and TRBJ2-3; D not resolved. V lost 2 bases and J lost 1, with 13 bases in between. This CDR3 is built from 16 residues. The germline V gene encodes CDR1 LNHDA and CDR2 SQIVND (reference sequence). CDR3 sequence (DNA): TGTGCCAGTAGTATATATCAGGTCAAGGGCACAGATACGCAGTATTTT. Translating it yields CASSIYQVKGTDTQYF.

V is TRBV11-2 and J is TRBJ2-1; D is unclear. With 3 bases removed from V and 0 bases from J, the gap between germline ends came to 12 bases. Germline loops: CDR1 SGHAT, CDR2 FQNNGV. The CDR3 is 16 amino acids. CDR3 in DNA: TGTGCCAGCAGCTTTAAAGGTAGGAGCTCCTACAATGAGCAGTTCTTC. Its translation: CASSFKGRSSYNEQFF.

Remarks on this clone: Germline and junction disagree at one end, which may indicate a read error. V gene TRBV3-1 (or the pseudogene TRBV3-2) combines with J gene TRBJ2-1; 9 bases line up with TRBD2. The CDR3 is made up of 12 amino acids. CDR1 is LGHDT, CDR2 YNNKEL, per germline (reference sequence). As DNA, the CDR3 is TGTGCCAGCAGCCAAGGTTCTAGCGGGAATCTCTTC. It codes for CASSQGSSGNLF.

This clone came up once. The chain recombines TRBV2 with TRBJ2-7; TRBD1 might be the D (6 bases). Germline V gene sequence: CDR1 SNHLY, CDR2 FYNNEI. This CDR3 is 13 amino acids long. V was pared by 4 bases and J by 3 bases, with 10 bases between. The CDR3 DNA sequence: TGTGCCAGCAGTGCAGCAGGGGTCTACGAGCAGTACGTC. Translated: CASSAAGVYEQYV.

DNA for the CDR3: TGTGCCAGCAGCTTAGCCCGACAGGGTATCACTTCTGGAAACACCATATATTTT. Protein: CASSLARQGITSGNTIYF. The chain carries TRBV7-9 and TRBJ2-2; TRBD1 matches 7 bases. The J call may be mistaken, given a closer DNA end match to TRBJ1-3. CDR1 and CDR2 from the germline V gene are SEHNR and FQNEAQ (reference sequence). CDR3 length equals 18 residues.

This sequence joins TRBV6-5 and TRBJ2-1; TRBD2 agrees at 12 bases. In germline, CDR1 is MNHEY, CDR2 SVGAGI. Trimming cost V 7 bases and J 5 bases; bases outside gene matches: 6. The CDR3 length is 15 residues. CDR3 sequence (DNA): TGTGCCAGCACCGCTAGCGGGGGGGGGAACAATGAGCAGTTCTTC. This gives the protein CASTASGGGNNEQFF.